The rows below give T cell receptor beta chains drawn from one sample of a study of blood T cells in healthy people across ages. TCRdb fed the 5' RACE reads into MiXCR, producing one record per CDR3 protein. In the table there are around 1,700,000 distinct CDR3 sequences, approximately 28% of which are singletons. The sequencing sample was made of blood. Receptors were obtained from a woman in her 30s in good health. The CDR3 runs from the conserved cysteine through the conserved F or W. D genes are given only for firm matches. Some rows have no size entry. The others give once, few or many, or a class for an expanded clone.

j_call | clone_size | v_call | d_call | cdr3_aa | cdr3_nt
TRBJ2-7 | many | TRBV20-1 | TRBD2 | CSARRASGAPHEQYF | TGCAGTGCTAGAAGGGCGAGCGGGGCTCCCCACGAGCAGTACTTC
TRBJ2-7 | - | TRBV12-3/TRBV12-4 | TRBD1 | CASSSDQGAVNEQYF | TGTGCCAGCAGTTCCGACCAGGGGGCGGTCAACGAGCAGTACTTC
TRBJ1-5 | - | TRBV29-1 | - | CSVATDNSNQPQHF | TGCAGCGTGGCGACAGATAATAGCAATCAGCCCCAGCATTTT
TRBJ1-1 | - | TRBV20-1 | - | CSASLRGGHTEAFF | TGCAGTGCGAGTCTCCGGGGAGGTCACACTGAAGCTTTCTTT
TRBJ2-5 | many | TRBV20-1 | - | CSAGLETQYF | TGCAGTGCTGGACTAGAGACCCAGTACTTC
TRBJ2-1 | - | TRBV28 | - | CASSGLREQFF | TGTGCCAGCAGCGGACTGCGCGAGCAGTTCTTC
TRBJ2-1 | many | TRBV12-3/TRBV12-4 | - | CASSLSFTQFF | TGTGCCAGCAGTTTGTCGTTCACCCAGTTCTTC
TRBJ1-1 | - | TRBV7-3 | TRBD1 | CASSLTSGQGAQAFF | TGTGCCAGCAGCTTAACGTCGGGACAGGGGGCTCAAGCTTTCTTT
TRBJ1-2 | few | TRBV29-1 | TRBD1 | CSGAGGGHGYTF | TGCAGCGGGGCGGGAGGGGGCCATGGCTACACCTTC
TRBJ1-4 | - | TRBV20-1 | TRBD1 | CSVPQGKGEKLFF | TGCAGTGTCCCACAGGGGAAGGGGGAAAAACTGTTTTTT
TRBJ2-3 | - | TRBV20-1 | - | CSAPRADYSSTDTQYF | TGCAGTGCTCCCAGGGCAGATTACTCTAGCACAGATACGCAGTATTTT
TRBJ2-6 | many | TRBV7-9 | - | CASSLEGTGANVLTF | TGTGCCAGCAGTCTAGAGGGTACTGGGGCCAACGTCCTGACTTTC
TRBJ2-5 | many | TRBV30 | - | CAWSPSLMIETQYF | TGTGCCTGGAGTCCTAGCTTAATGATAGAGACCCAGTACTTC
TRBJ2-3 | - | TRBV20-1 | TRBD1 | CSAPRQGPDTQYF | TGCAGTGCACCCAGACAGGGACCAGATACGCAGTATTTT
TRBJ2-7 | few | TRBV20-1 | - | CSARVPTAGDEQYF | TGCAGTGCTAGAGTCCCGACCGCCGGGGACGAGCAGTACTTC
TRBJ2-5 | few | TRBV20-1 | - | CSTSPQDRETQYF | TGCAGTACTAGCCCCCAGGACCGGGAGACCCAGTACTTC
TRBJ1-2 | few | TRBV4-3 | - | CASSQGGTGKGYTF | TGCGCCAGCAGCCAAGGGGGAACAGGGAAGGGCTACACCTTC
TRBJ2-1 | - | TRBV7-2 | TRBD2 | CASSLGSLAGGPHEQFF | TGTGCCAGCAGCCTTGGATCACTAGCGGGAGGGCCACATGAGCAGTTCTTC
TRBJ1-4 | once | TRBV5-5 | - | CASSVGTDEKRFF | TGTGCCAGCAGCGTCGGCACAGATGAAAAACGGTTTTTT
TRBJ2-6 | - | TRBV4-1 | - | CASSQGHATSGANALTF | TGCGCCAGCAGCCAAGGACACGCCACATCTGGGGCCAACGCCCTGACTTTC
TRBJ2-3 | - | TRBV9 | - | CASSGFGGEFTDTQYF | TGTGCCAGCAGCGGTTTTGGCGGGGAATTCACAGATACGCAGTATTTT
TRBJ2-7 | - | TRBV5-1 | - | CASSLRGYACEQYF | TGCGCCAGCAGCTTGCGGGGGTATGCCTGCGAGCAGTACTTC
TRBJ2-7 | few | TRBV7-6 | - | CASSLAGDTFPYEQYF | TGTGCCAGCAGCTTAGCCGGGGACACTTTTCCCTACGAGCAGTACTTC
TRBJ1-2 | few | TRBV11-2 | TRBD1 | CASSVPGGGYTF | TGTGCCAGCAGCGTCCCAGGGGGCGGCTACACCTTC
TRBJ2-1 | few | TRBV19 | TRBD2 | CASKRRLAGGPYNEQFF | TGTGCCAGTAAGAGACGACTAGCGGGAGGGCCCTACAATGAGCAGTTCTTC
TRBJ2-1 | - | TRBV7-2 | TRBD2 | CASSQGLAGGPKFF | TGTGCCAGCAGCCAGGGACTAGCGGGGGGGCCGAAGTTCTTC
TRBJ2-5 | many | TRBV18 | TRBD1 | CASSPGQGPETQYF | TGTGCCAGCAGTCCTGGACAGGGGCCAGAGACCCAGTACTTC
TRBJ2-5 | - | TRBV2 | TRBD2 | CASILAGGIETQYF | TGTGCCAGCATTCTAGCGGGGGGGATAGAGACCCAGTACTTC
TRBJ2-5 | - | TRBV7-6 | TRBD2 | CASSLGLAVAETQYF | TGTGCCAGCAGCTTAGGACTAGCTGTTGCCGAGACCCAGTACTTC
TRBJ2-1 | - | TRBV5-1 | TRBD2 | CASSSYAGTSFDNEQFF | TGCGCCAGCAGCTCCTACGCCGGGACTAGCTTCGACAATGAGCAGTTCTTC
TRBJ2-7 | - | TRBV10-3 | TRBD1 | CAIRGDRTARGEQYF | TGTGCCATCAGAGGGGACAGGACAGCTCGGGGCGAGCAGTACTTC
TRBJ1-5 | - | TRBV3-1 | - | CASSQDKGNQPQHF | TGTGCCAGCAGCCAAGATAAGGGAAATCAGCCCCAGCATTTT
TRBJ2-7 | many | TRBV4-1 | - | CASSQVEGKDEQYF | TGCGCCAGCAGCCAAGTAGAGGGGAAGGACGAGCAGTACTTC
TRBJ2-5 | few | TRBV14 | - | CASSQISGTGGETQYF | TGTGCCAGCAGCCAAATCTCCGGGACCGGTGGAGAGACCCAGTACTTC
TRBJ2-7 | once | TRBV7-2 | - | CASSLDVGNEQYF | TGTGCCAGCAGCTTAGACGTAGGCAATGAGCAGTACTTC
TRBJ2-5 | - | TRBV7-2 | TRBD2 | CASSPGLAGGAWGTQYF | TGTGCCAGCAGCCCCGGACTAGCGGGGGGAGCATGGGGGACCCAGTACTTC
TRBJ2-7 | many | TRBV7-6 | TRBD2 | CAISNTGTSEQYF | TGTGCCATCAGCAACACCGGGACTAGCGAGCAGTACTTC
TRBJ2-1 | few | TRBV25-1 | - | CASSDTDLMVSYNEQFF | TGTGCCAGCAGTGACACGGACCTCATGGTTTCCTACAATGAGCAGTTCTTC
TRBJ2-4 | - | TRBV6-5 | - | CASSYEASYNEQYF | TGTGCCAGCAGTTACGAGGCCTCCTACAATGAGCAGTACTTC
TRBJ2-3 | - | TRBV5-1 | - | CASGPGGSPLGAQYF | TGCGCCAGCGGACCAGGAGGGTCCCCCCTCGGAGCGCAGTATTTT
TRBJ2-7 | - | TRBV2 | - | CASRTQSYEQYF | TGTGCCAGCAGGACGCAATCCTACGAGCAGTACTTC
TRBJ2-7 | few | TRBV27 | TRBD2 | CASIPMGGISYEQYF | TGTGCCAGCATCCCCATGGGAGGGATCTCCTACGAGCAGTACTTC